This TCR beta chain derives from a study of blood T cell repertoires in COVID-19. Study summary: Specimens from acute and convalescent COVID-19 originated in the United States, Italy and Spain. From T cells, B-cell-depleted T cells, or PBMCs came the material, which was cDNA or gDNA.

CDR3 length: 12 residues. The V segment lost 5 bases and the J segment 7 bases; nucleotides outside the gene matches: 4. In the source study's methods: Nucleated cell number was recorded as an estimate derived from reference gene primer amplification. Using immunoSEQ multiplex PCR, the repertoire was profiled, and TCRdb retains in-frame clones only, with some absent. V and J calls and clone size follow that table, whereas D and trimming were derived from the DNA. The profile covers some 150,000 clones, with roughly nine tenths appearing a single time and around 16% taken by the ten largest. This receptor was identified in a woman in her thirties or forties with acute or convalescent COVID-19. Sequenced: peripheral blood. The gene calls are TRBV12-3 or TRBV12-4 and TRBJ2-7, with 8 bases lining up with TRBD2. In nucleotides, the CDR3 is TGTGCCAGCAGTATTCCGGGAGGGGAGCAGTACTTC. It translates to CASSIPGGEQYF.